This TCR beta chain was found in a study of immune aging and cytomegalovirus after organ transplant. CDR1 is SEHNR, CDR2 FQNEAQ, per germline (reference sequence). The CDR3 extends over 16 amino acids. V trimming: 8 bases; J trimming: 0 bases; junction bases outside the gene matches: 6. Cells were captured in microwells, and libraries were made with BD Rhapsody targeted mRNA and AbSeq chemistry. One entry per CDR3 protein, called by TCRdb with MiXCR from the single-cell sequencing reads. The sample lists about 21,000 distinct CDR3 sequences, roughly a third occurring once. This clonotype was detected only a few times. Antigen unknown. Time point given: five sample-tagged time points from pre-transplant (day -1) to day 368 post-transplant, pooled.

The clonotype was recovered from a female donor who had a heart transplant and CMV viremia. V and J are TRBV7-9 and TRBJ2-3; 12 bases align to TRBD2. The sample here was CMV peptide-activated CD4+ and CD8+ T cells sorted from blood, taken at five time points, pooled. Specified subset: sorted CD8+CD137+ and CD4+CD154+ T cells after about 11 h CMV IE-1 peptide stimulation. The CDR3, as DNA: TGTGCCAGCCTCAAGGGGACTAGCGGGAGCACAGATACGCAGTATTTT. Protein product: CASLKGTSGSTDTQYF.